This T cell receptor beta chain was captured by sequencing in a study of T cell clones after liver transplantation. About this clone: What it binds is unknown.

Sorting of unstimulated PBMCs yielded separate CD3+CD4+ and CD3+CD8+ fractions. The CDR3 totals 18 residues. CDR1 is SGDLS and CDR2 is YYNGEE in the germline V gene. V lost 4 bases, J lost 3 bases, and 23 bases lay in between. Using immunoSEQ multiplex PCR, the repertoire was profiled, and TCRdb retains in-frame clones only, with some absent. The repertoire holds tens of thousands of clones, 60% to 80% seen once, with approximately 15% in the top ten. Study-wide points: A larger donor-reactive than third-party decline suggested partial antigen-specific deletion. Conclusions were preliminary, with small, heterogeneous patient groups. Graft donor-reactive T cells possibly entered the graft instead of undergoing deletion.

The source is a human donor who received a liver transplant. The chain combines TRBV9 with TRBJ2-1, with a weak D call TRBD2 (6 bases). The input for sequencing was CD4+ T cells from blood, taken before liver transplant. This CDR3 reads CASSPRWEMGGRYNEQFF. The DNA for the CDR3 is TGTGCCAGCAGCCCTCGGTGGGAGATGGGGGGTCGCTACAATGAGCAGTTCTTC.